Listed here are 9 T cell receptor beta chains from one sample, sequenced in a study of CD8 T cells in Susac syndrome. When the RNA was reverse transcribed, random hexamers were used with an input of 0.5 to 1 ug. TCRdb reanalysed the immunoSEQ multiplex PCR reads using MiXCR and keeps one entry per CDR3 protein. The table has hundreds of thousands of distinct CDR3 sequences, 95% seen once. What was sequenced was CD4+ T cells from PBMCs. These receptors all come from a human donor with multiple sclerosis.

The genes are TRBV29-1 and TRBJ1-3; 9 bases line up with TRBD1. CDR1 and CDR2 (germline): SQVTM, ANQGSEA. J lost 2 bases, V lost 6 bases, and 5 bases had no gene match. The CDR3 length is 14 residues. The CDR3 sequence is CSVSRTGAGNTIYF. CDR3 nucleotides: TGCAGCGTCTCCAGGACAGGGGCTGGAAACACCATATATTTT.

The J gene is TRBJ1-2, the V gene TRBV28, with a possible D match to TRBD1 (6 bases). Germline V CDR1 and CDR2: MDHEN, SYDVKM. V lost 1 base to trimming and J lost 7 bases, with 16 bases between them. This CDR3 has 15 residues. CDR3 nucleotides: TGTGCCAGCAGTTTATCCTCGGACAGTCTGCGTGGCTACACCTTC. This encodes CASSLSSDSLRGYTF.

The V and J genes are TRBV9 and TRBJ1-2; D gene uncertain. CDR1 is SGDLS, CDR2 YYNGEE, per germline. The CDR3 totals 13 residues. With 0 bases removed from V and 12 bases from J, the gap between germline ends came to 15 bases. CDR3 nucleotides: TGTGCCAGCAGCGTAGGGCCGGACGGCGGTCACACCTTC. It encodes CASSVGPDGGHTF.

This clonotype occurred once. This chain connects TRBV29-1 to TRBJ1-2, with 11 bases matching TRBD1. This CDR3 is built from 14 residues. J was trimmed by 4 bases and V by 1 base; bases with no gene match: 2. The germline CDR1 and CDR2 sequences are SQVTM and ANQGSEA. CDR3 nucleotides: TGCAGCGTTGAAGCCGGGACAGGGGGCTATGGCTACACCTTC. Translated, it gives CSVEAGTGGYGYTF.

This chain connects TRBV24-1 to TRBJ2-1; D unresolved. Germline V gene lookup returns CDR1 KGHDR and CDR2 SFDVKD. V gave up 3 bases and J gave up 0 bases, with 8 bases separating them. The CDR3 is made up of 15 amino acids. CDR3: CATSDGRSSYNEQFF. The CDR3, as DNA: TGTGCCACCAGTGATGGACGGAGCTCCTACAATGAGCAGTTCTTC.

The rearrangement links TRBV7-9 to TRBJ1-2; D may be TRBD1 (6 bases). CDR1 SEHNR and CDR2 FQNEAQ come from the germline V gene (reference sequence). The CDR3 spans 15 residues. Trimming removed 5 bases at V and 4 bases at J, with 17 bases between. CDR3 nucleotide sequence: TGTGCCAGCAGCAGACAGGCCGCGGGGACCTATGGCTACACCTTC. Translating gives CASSRQAAGTYGYTF.

The V gene is TRBV5-4, the J gene TRBJ2-2; TRBD1 matches at 8 bases. The length of the CDR3 is 16 residues. Germline V gene lookup returns CDR1 SGHNT and CDR2 YYREEE (reference sequence). V was pared by 4 bases and J by 2 bases, with 7 bases of the junction left unmatched. This CDR3 is CASSLPGQVNTGELFF. The CDR3 nucleotides read TGTGCCAGCAGCCTACCGGGACAGGTTAACACCGGGGAGCTGTTTTTT.

The chain recombines TRBV29-1 with TRBJ2-7; D ambiguous. Germline V gives CDR1 SQVTM, CDR2 ANQGSEA. The V gene lost 4 bases and the J gene lost 4 bases, with 17 bases spanning the gap. The CDR3 has 14 amino acids. DNA for the CDR3: TGCAGCGTTGGGTCCGTCCTGGGGTCGTACGAGCAGTACTTC. As protein: CSVGSVLGSYEQYF.

The gene calls are TRBV5-1 and TRBJ1-1; D gene ambiguous. CDR3 length equals 15 residues. Trimming left V 1 base short and J 1 base short, with 11 bases between. Germline V CDR1 and CDR2: SGHRS, YFSETQ. CDR3 in amino acids: CASSLLFGRNTEAFF. The CDR3 DNA follows: TGCGCCAGCAGCTTGTTATTTGGTCGGAACACTGAAGCTTTCTTT.